Below, one T cell receptor (beta chain) is given with its context. Enrolled during active infection, Seattle patients were then followed longitudinally. This specimen belongs to a study of blood T cell repertoires in COVID-19. In the study overall: The United States, Italy and Spain supplied acute and convalescent COVID-19 samples.

The CDR3 consists of 18 residues. Germline CDR1 SGHTA, CDR2 FQGNSA. After removal of 0 bases from V and 1 base from J, the junction contained 9 bases not matched to a gene. The repertoire was sequenced with immunoSEQ multiplex PCR; TCRdb's copy has only in-frame clones and lacks some. This sample yields approximately 90,000 clones, of which 75% to 80% are seen a single time; 6.3% belongs to the top ten. The V and J genes are TRBV7-2 and TRBJ1-3; 7 positions agree with TRBD1. The sample comprised peripheral blood. This sequence originates from a man between 65 and 85 years old with COVID-19, enrolled during active disease. The CDR3: CASSLAGGAGGSGNTIYF. The CDR3 nucleotides are TGTGCCAGCAGCTTAGCAGGAGGGGCAGGGGGATCTGGAAACACCATATATTTT.